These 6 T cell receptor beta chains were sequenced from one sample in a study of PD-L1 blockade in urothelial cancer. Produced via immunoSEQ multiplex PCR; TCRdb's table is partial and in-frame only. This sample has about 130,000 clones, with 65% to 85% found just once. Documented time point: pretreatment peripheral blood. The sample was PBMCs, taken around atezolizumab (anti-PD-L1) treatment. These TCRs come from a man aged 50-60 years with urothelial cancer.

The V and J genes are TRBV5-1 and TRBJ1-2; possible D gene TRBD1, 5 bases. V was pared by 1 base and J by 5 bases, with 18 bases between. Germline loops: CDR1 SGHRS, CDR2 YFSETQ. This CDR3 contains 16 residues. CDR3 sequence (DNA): TGCGCCAGCAGCTTGTGGTTAGCAGGGCTTGATTATGGCTACACCTTC. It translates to CASSLWLAGLDYGYTF.

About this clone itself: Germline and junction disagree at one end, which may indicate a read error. The chain's CDR3 is CASSEARAYVSDEQYF. The CDR3 bases are TGTGCCAGCAGTGAAGCGAGGGCGTATGTCTCCGACGAGCAGTACTTC. The genes are TRBV2 and TRBJ2-7, with a weak D call TRBD2 (5 bases). The CDR3 covers 16 residues. Germline V CDR1 and CDR2: SNHLY, FYNNEI. Full variable domain (outside the CDR3, taken from reference TRBV2 and TRBJ2-7): EPEVTQTPSHQVTQMGQEVILRCVPISNHLYFYWYRQILGQKVEFLVSFYNNEISEKSEIFDDQFSVERPDGSNFTLKIRSTKLEDSAMYFCASSEARAYVSDEQYFGPGTRLTVT.

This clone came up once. The CDR3 is CASSQDSSASGSKETQYF. Here the CDR3 DNA reads TGCGCCAGCAGCCAAGATAGTTCTGCTAGCGGGAGTAAAGAGACCCAGTACTTC. The chain recombines TRBV4-1 with TRBJ2-5; 10 bases align to TRBD2. V lost 0 bases, J lost 3 bases, and 10 bases stayed unmatched. Germline-derived CDR1 and CDR2 are MGHRA and YSYEKL. The CDR3 contains 18 residues.

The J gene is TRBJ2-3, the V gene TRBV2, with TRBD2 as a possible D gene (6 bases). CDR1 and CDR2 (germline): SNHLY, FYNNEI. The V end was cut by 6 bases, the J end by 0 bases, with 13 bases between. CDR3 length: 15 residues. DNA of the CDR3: TGTGCCAGCAGCGAAATAGCGGCTAGCACAGATACGCAGTATTTT. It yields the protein CASSEIAASTDTQYF.

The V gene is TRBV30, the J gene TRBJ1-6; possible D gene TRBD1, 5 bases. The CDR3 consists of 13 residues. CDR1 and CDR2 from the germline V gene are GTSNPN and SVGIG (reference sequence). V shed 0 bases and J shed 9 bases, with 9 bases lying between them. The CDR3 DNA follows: TGTGCCTGGAGTGTAAGGGGAGGTTCACCCCTCCACTTT. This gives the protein CAWSVRGGSPLHF.

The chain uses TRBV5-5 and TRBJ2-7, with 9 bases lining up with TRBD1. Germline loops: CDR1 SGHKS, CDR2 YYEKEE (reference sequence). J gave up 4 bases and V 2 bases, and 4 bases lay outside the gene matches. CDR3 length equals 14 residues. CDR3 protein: CASSFGQGRYEQYF. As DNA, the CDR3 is TGTGCCAGCAGCTTCGGACAGGGGAGATACGAGCAGTACTTC.